Included here is one T cell receptor (beta chain) sequence, with context. Its antigen is unknown. Assay used: immunoSEQ multiplex PCR; TCRdb lists only in-frame clones, some missing. Of fewer than 75,000 clones in the sample, roughly 80% are singletons; the top ten hold around 8.3%. The ends lost 4 bases at V and 4 bases at J; junction bases unmatched: 8. The germline CDR1 and CDR2 sequences are SNHLY and FYNNEI. The CDR3 has 16 amino acids. This specimen belongs to a study of a mutant IDH1 vaccine in newly diagnosed glioma. In the study overall: First vaccine doses came 4-6 weeks after radiotherapy alone, or with temozolomide cycles. Treated patients, 62.5% male and about 38% female, averaged 40.4 years of age. Beforehand, treatment had been radiotherapy, temozolomide, or both; the majority received both.

Specified time point: week 11, during vaccination. The study gave 300 ug of mutant IDH1 20-mer peptide per vaccine dose, with topical imiquimod. The astrocytomas were IDH1-mutant, ATRX-negative, and WHO grade 3 or 4. This clonotype originated in a woman in her forties or fifties with glioma. V gene TRBV2 combines with J gene TRBJ1-4; TRBD1 agrees at 8 bases. The sequences come from PBMCs, collected from a glioma patient whose treatment included an IDH1 peptide vaccine. The chain's CDR3 is CASSVPGGALNEKLFF. CDR3 DNA: TGTGCCAGCAGTGTCCCAGGGGGCGCCCTTAATGAAAAACTGTTTTTT.